This entry is about one TCR beta chain. This entry comes from a study of T-cell reconstitution after alpha-beta-depleted transplantation in children. Using unique molecular identifiers, the investigators prepared the TCRbeta library. TCRdb re-analysed the PCR reads in MiXCR, keeping a single row per CDR3 protein. The repertoire holds some 280,000 distinct CDR3 sequences, with about 10% as singletons. This specimen was PBMCs from the stem cell graft donor, taken from the stem cell graft. The sequence was obtained from a human donor who donated a stem cell graft to a child with SCID.

CDR3 region: CATSRKQGAGNQPQHF. CDR3 DNA: TGTGCCACCAGCAGAAAACAGGGGGCTGGCAATCAGCCCCAGCATTTT. V is TRBV15 and J is TRBJ1-5, with 9 bases fitting TRBD1. This CDR3 contains 16 residues. V trimming: 2 bases; J trimming: 2 bases; junction bases outside the gene matches: 4. CDR1 LNHNV and CDR2 YYDKDF come from the germline V gene (reference sequence).